This T cell receptor delta chain was recorded in a study of γδ T cells in repeated Plasmodium falciparum infection. Study information: Donors were malaria-exposed Malian children or age- and gender-matched Australian children. Donors had four controlled P. falciparum NF54 infections over roughly 640 days.

Gammadelta T cells were flow-sorted from PBMC into Vgamma9/Vdelta2+ and Vdelta2-negative populations for bulk analysis. The table lists this clone with a few counts. The protein in TCRdb stems from a much larger clone and differs at residue 10 from this DNA's translation, likely a read error; here the protein is translated from the DNA. The ends lost 2 bases at V and 2 bases at J; junction bases unmatched: 14. The CDR3 is 18 residues long. Germline values: CDR1 TSWWSYY, CDR2 QGS. TCRdb re-processed the multiplex PCR reads using CATT. This table holds tens of thousands of delta-chain clones, 0.98% found once.

The rearrangement links TRDV1 to TRDJ1; TRDD3 agrees at 7 bases. Sequenced: gamma-delta T cells from blood. The source is a pool of human donors (malaria-infected and uninfected, not separated). Written as DNA, the CDR3 is TGTGCTCTTGGGGAATTCGCCTGGGGGGTGAAGACGACCGATAAACTCATCTTT. Translating gives CALGEFAWGVKTTDKLIF.